Listed here are 29 T cell receptor beta chains from one sample, sequenced in a study of PD-L1 blockade in urothelial cancer (dated by TCRdb to between 2016 and 2019). The library was generated by the immunoSEQ multiplex PCR assay. TCRdb mirrors the immuneACCESS table, restricted to in-frame sequences. Some clones are absent from its copies; in checked studies, under half trace to an unresolved V gene, and the reason for the others is unknown. Present in this sample are some 120,000 clones, roughly 90% of which were seen just once. The biggest ten clones account for about 1.8% of the sample. In light of the paper, this sample's time point label describes: peripheral blood 6 weeks after treatment start. The sequencing here drew on PBMCs, taken around atezolizumab (anti-PD-L1) treatment. All receptors come from a man aged 55 to 70 with urothelial cancer.

DNA of the CDR3: TGCGCCAGCAGCTTGGTGGGGGAGGGGAACTACGAGCAGTACTTC. This codes for CASSLVGEGNYEQYF. The V gene is TRBV5-1, the J gene TRBJ2-7, with 7 bases identical to TRBD2. V lost 0 bases and J lost 3; bases outside the gene matches: 6. The CDR3 runs 15 residues. CDR1 and CDR2 from the germline V gene are SGHRS and YFSETQ.

The V call is TRBV18, the J call TRBJ2-7, with D possibly being TRBD2 (6 bases). The germline V gene encodes CDR1 KGHSH and CDR2 LQKENI. The CDR3 contains 15 residues. V was pared by 3 bases and J by 2 bases, with 14 bases between. CDR3 sequence (DNA): TGTGCCAGCTCACCCGGGGCGGGGAGGACCTACGAGCAGTACTTC. Protein sequence: CASSPGAGRTYEQYF.

V and J are TRBV18 and TRBJ2-7; the D is unclear. The CDR3 contains 14 residues. V lost 4 bases and J 3 bases, leaving 13 bases between the germline ends. The germline V gene has CDR1 KGHSH and CDR2 LQKENI. The CDR3 DNA is TGTGCCAGCTCACAAACTCCCCCTTTCTACGAGCAGTACTTC. Its translation is CASSQTPPFYEQYF.

The V and J genes are TRBV15 and TRBJ2-4; 8 nucleotides match TRBD2. The germline V gene encodes CDR1 LNHNV and CDR2 YYDKDF (reference sequence). This CDR3 has 17 amino acids. The V and J ends lost 0 bases and 1 base, in that order; junction bases with no gene match: 5. The CDR3 nucleotides are TGTGCCACCAGCAGAGAGTTGGGCGGGGGGGCCAAAAACATTCAGTACTTC. It translates to CATSRELGGGAKNIQYF.

Only a few counts were recorded for this clone. The chain carries TRBV19 and TRBJ2-3, with 10 bases lining up with TRBD2. Unmatched junction bases numbered 17, after V lost 6 bases and J lost 8 bases. Per germline, CDR1 LNHDA and CDR2 SQIVND (reference sequence). The CDR3 is 17 amino acids. The CDR3, as DNA: TGTGCCAGTAGCCAGGCTCCTAGCGGGAGTCCCGGGGGTACGCAGTATTTT. Residues: CASSQAPSGSPGGTQYF. Filled out from reference TRBV19 and TRBJ2-3, the complete variable domain reads DGGITQSPKYLFRKEGQNVTLSCEQNLNHDAMYWYRQDPGQGLRLIYYSQIVNDFQKGDIAEGYSVSREKKESFPLTVTSAQKNPTAFYLCASSQAPSGSPGGTQYFGPGTRLTVL.

The chain is built from TRBV7-2 and TRBJ2-2; 9 positions match TRBD1. This CDR3 comprises 15 residues. Trimming took 1 base from V and 6 from J; bases not matched to a gene: 3. CDR1 and CDR2 (germline): SGHTA, FQGNSA. Here the CDR3 DNA reads TGTGCCAGCAGCTTAGGGGGGACAGGGCCCGGGGAGCTGTTTTTT. Its translation: CASSLGGTGPGELFF.

CDR3 protein: CASSQSVRDTEAFF. The CDR3 DNA follows: TGCGCCAGCAGCCAATCCGTCAGGGACACTGAAGCTTTCTTT. The chain links TRBV4-1 to TRBJ1-1; D perhaps matches TRBD1 (5 bases). The CDR3 runs to 14 residues. The germline V and J ends were trimmed by 2 bases and 3 bases, with 10 bases remaining between them. CDR1 is MGHRA and CDR2 is YSYEKL in the germline V gene.

The chain joins TRBV6-6 to TRBJ1-5; D is undetermined. Looked up from germline, CDR1 is MNHNY and CDR2 is SVGAGI (reference sequence). With 7 bases removed from V and 0 bases from J, the gap between germline ends came to 7 bases. CDR3 length equals 13 residues. The CDR3 spells CASKPDSNQPQHF. The CDR3 region has the DNA TGTGCCAGCAAGCCCGATAGCAATCAGCCCCAGCATTTT.

The gene calls are TRBV5-1 and TRBJ2-3; 7 bases are shared with TRBD2. Trimming at V came to 4 bases and at J to 0 bases, leaving 8 bases not matched to a gene. Germline CDR1 is SGHRS and CDR2 is YFSETQ. The CDR3 runs to 16 residues. CDR3 coding DNA: TGCGCCAGCAGCCGGCAAAGTAGCGGGAGCACAGATACGCAGTATTTT. Protein product: CASSRQSSGSTDTQYF.

The rearrangement joins TRBV4-3 to TRBJ2-1; D not certain. The CDR3 contains 14 residues. The germline V and J ends were trimmed by 1 base and 9 bases, with 13 bases remaining between them. Germline-derived CDR1 and CDR2 are LGHNA and YSLEER. CDR3 in amino acids: CASSQGDWPSEQFF. As DNA, the CDR3 is TGCGCCAGCAGCCAAGGCGACTGGCCCAGTGAGCAGTTCTTC.

This clone appeared a few times. V gene TRBV7-9 combines with J gene TRBJ1-5; D call uncertain. The CDR3 runs 14 residues. CDR1 is SEHNR, CDR2 FQNEAQ, per germline (reference sequence). Trimming removed 1 base from V and 3 bases from J, with 7 bases in between. The CDR3 DNA reads TGTGCCAGCAGCTTAGGAGGAAACAATCAGCCCCAGCATTTT. It codes for CASSLGGNNQPQHF.

This sequence joins TRBV5-4 and TRBJ1-2; 11 bases map to TRBD1. The V gene's germline CDR1 is SGHNT and CDR2 YYREEE (reference sequence). There are 14 residues in the CDR3. Trimming cost V 3 bases and J 6 bases; bases outside gene matches: 4. In nucleotides, the CDR3 is TGTGCCAGCAGCTGGGACAGGGGGGGGGATGGCTACACCTTC. Translation: CASSWDRGGDGYTF.

The DNA for the CDR3 is TGCGCCAGCAGTGAGTCGGGCAGGGGGCTTGCGGGTGAGCAGTTCTTC. Translating it yields CASSESGRGLAGEQFF. This chain uses TRBV10-1 with TRBJ2-1; 8 nucleotides match TRBD1. The CDR3 has 16 residues. Germline lookup yields CDR1 WNHNN and CDR2 SYGVQD (reference sequence). Losses at the gene ends were 0 bases for V and 9 bases for J; bases not matched to a gene: 10.

The chain employs TRBV27 and TRBJ2-7, with 8 positions matching TRBD1. CDR1 MNHEY and CDR2 SMNVEV come from the germline V gene (reference sequence). V lost 2 bases, J lost 5 bases, and 2 bases stayed unmatched. CDR3 length equals 13 residues. CDR3 loop: CASSLNRGNEQYF. CDR3 in DNA: TGTGCCAGCAGTTTAAACAGGGGGAACGAGCAGTACTTC.

This CDR3 is CASSSAQRDNEQFF. DNA of the CDR3: TGTGCCAGCAGCTCCGCCCAGAGGGACAATGAGCAGTTCTTC. The V call is TRBV7-3, the J call TRBJ2-1; D perhaps matches TRBD2 (5 bases). V lost 4 bases to trimming and J lost 5 bases, with 12 bases between them. Germline loops: CDR1 SGHTA, CDR2 FQGTGA. The CDR3 has 14 amino acids.

The V call is TRBV23-1, the J call TRBJ2-2; 9 bases line up with TRBD2. TRBV23-1 is known as an ORF, though its function is uncertain. The trim removed 0 bases at V and 0 bases at J, leaving 2 bases unmatched. The CDR3 is 17 amino acids. The DNA for the CDR3 is TGCGCCAGCAGTCAATCGGGACTAGCTACGAACACCGGGGAGCTGTTTTTT. The encoded protein is CASSQSGLATNTGELFF.

The J gene is TRBJ2-1, the V gene TRBV18; the D gene is possibly TRBD1 (6 bases). Deletions cut 1 base from V and 7 bases from J, with 8 bases between. In germline, CDR1 is KGHSH, CDR2 LQKENI. This CDR3 is 13 amino acids long. The CDR3 reads CASSPLGANEQFF. The CDR3 nucleotides are TGTGCCAGCTCACCACTGGGGGCAAATGAGCAGTTCTTC.

This clone is a singleton in its sample. The rearrangement links TRBV27 to TRBJ1-4; TRBD1 might be the D (5 bases). This CDR3 has 15 amino acids. V lost 5 bases, J lost 4 bases, and 14 bases lay in between. Germline V lookup: CDR1 MNHEY, CDR2 SMNVEV (reference sequence). CDR3 sequence (DNA): TGTGCCAGCAGTCCCTCGGCAGGGCATAATGAAAAACTGTTTTTT. This sequence encodes CASSPSAGHNEKLFF.

V gene TRBV4-3 combines with J gene TRBJ1-5; TRBD1 matches at 8 bases. This CDR3 has 17 residues. Germline CDR1 and CDR2: LGHNA and YSLEER. Trimming at V came to 0 bases and at J to 6 bases, leaving 10 bases not matched to a gene. The CDR3 DNA follows: TGCGCCAGCAGCCAAGAAACTTGGGACAGGTTCCTTCAGCCCCAGCATTTT. Translating gives CASSQETWDRFLQPQHF.

This rearrangement joins TRBV6-6 to TRBJ2-2; D is perhaps TRBD1 (5 bases). CDR1 MNHNY and CDR2 SVGAGI come from the germline V gene (reference sequence). Trimming cost V 2 bases and J 8 bases, with 9 bases left between them. The CDR3 is made up of 13 amino acids. The CDR3, as DNA: TGTGCCAGCAGTTACACCCGGACAGGGGAGCTGTTTTTT. This sequence encodes CASSYTRTGELFF.

The chain couples TRBV6-6 to TRBJ2-7, with a possible D match to TRBD1 (6 bases). With 5 bases removed from V and 4 bases from J, the gap between germline ends came to 9 bases. CDR1 is MNHNY, CDR2 SVGAGI, per germline (reference sequence). This CDR3 is built from 12 residues. The CDR3 coding sequence is TGTGCCAGCAGTGCACAGGGTTACGAGCAGTACTTC. Amino acids: CASSAQGYEQYF.

As DNA, the CDR3 is TGTGCCAGCTCACCACCGGGACAGGGGCTCCCCGGTGGCTATGGCTACACCTTC. This sequence encodes CASSPPGQGLPGGYGYTF. The V gene is TRBV18, the J gene TRBJ1-2; 10 bases map to TRBD1. J gave up 4 bases and V 0 bases, and 11 bases lay outside the gene matches. Germline CDR1 is KGHSH and CDR2 is LQKENI. The CDR3 covers 18 residues. Based on the CDR3 plus reference TRBV18 and TRBJ1-2, the full variable domain is NAGVMQNPRHLVRRRGQEARLRCSPMKGHSHVYWYRQLPEEGLKFMVYLQKENIIDESGMPKERFSAEFPKEGPSILRIQQVVRGDSAAYFCASSPPGQGLPGGYGYTFGSGTRLTVV.

This chain connects TRBV7-9 to TRBJ1-2, with D tentatively TRBD1 (6 bases). V was clipped by 5 bases and J by 12 bases, with 28 bases between them. This CDR3 spans 16 amino acids. CDR1 and CDR2 from the germline V gene are SEHNR and FQNEAQ (reference sequence). This chain's CDR3 is CASSHTPQGTNYEDTF. The CDR3 DNA reads TGTGCCAGCAGCCATACCCCCCAGGGGACGAATTATGAGGACACCTTC.

The rearrangement links TRBV28 to TRBJ1-6; D gene ambiguous. V dropped 6 bases and J dropped 7 bases, with 13 bases sitting between them. The CDR3 has 14 amino acids. The germline gives CDR1 MDHEN, CDR2 SYDVKM. As DNA, the CDR3 is TGTGCCAGCAGCGCAAGGAGTTTAAATTCACCCCTCCACTTT. Amino acids: CASSARSLNSPLHF.

Only a few counts were recorded for this clone. The chain is built from TRBV19 and TRBJ1-5, with 8 nucleotides matching TRBD1. The J segment lost 2 bases and the V segment lost 2 bases, leaving 5 bases of the junction unmatched. The CDR3 is made up of 16 amino acids. Looked up from germline, CDR1 is LNHDA and CDR2 is SQIVND (reference sequence). The CDR3 here is CASSIRLGQGNQPQHF. CDR3 DNA sequence: TGTGCCAGTAGTATAAGGTTGGGACAGGGCAATCAGCCCCAGCATTTT.

The V and J genes are TRBV6-1 and TRBJ2-5; 7 bases agree with TRBD1. V gave up 7 bases and J gave up 1 base; unmatched junction bases: 3. The germline CDR1 and CDR2 sequences are MNHNS and SASEGT. This CDR3 spans 13 amino acids. The CDR3 protein is CASKTGPQETQYF. Here the CDR3 DNA reads TGTGCCAGCAAGACAGGGCCCCAAGAGACCCAGTACTTC.

The table lists this clone with a count of one. The chain carries TRBV7-8 and TRBJ1-1; 7 bases align to TRBD1. Germline trimming cut 3 bases from V and 1 base from J; bases unmatched to any gene: 8. There are 16 residues in the CDR3. CDR1 and CDR2 from the germline V gene are SGHVS and FQNEAQ. The CDR3 region has the DNA TGTGCCAGCAGCTTTATACCAGGGGGTGCGAACACTGAAGCTTTCTTT. It specifies CASSFIPGGANTEAFF.

The rearrangement links TRBV6-1 to TRBJ1-5; D possibly corresponds to TRBD1 (6 bases). V lost 8 bases, J lost 3 bases, and 17 bases lay in between. The CDR3 loop spans 15 amino acids. Germline loops: CDR1 MNHNS, CDR2 SASEGT. In DNA, the CDR3 is TGTGCCAGCGGCAAACCGGGACATTCCAATCAGCCCCAGCATTTT. This translates into CASGKPGHSNQPQHF.

The chain employs TRBV5-1 and TRBJ1-2; unclear D gene. The CDR3 covers 15 residues. Germline CDR1 SGHRS, CDR2 YFSETQ. V lost 0 bases, J lost 3 bases, and 12 bases lay in between. The CDR3 coding sequence is TGCGCCAGCAGCTTGGATGGCTTCTCCCACTATGGCTACACCTTC. It translates to CASSLDGFSHYGYTF.